The sequence of this T cell receptor beta chain was determined in a study of OX40 agonist ivuxolimab in advanced cancers. TCRdb's copy holds only in-frame clones and misses some; the assay was immunoSEQ multiplex PCR. The table lists about 57,000 clones, 75% to 85% of them singletons. Points on this clone: Its antigen is not identified.

Germline CDR1 is SGHVS and CDR2 is FNYEAQ. The CDR3 covers 15 residues. V gave up 5 bases and J gave up 7 bases, with 17 bases separating them. Peripheral blood came from all dose cohorts at three timepoints. The study's findings and limits: In general, CD8+ T cells held more expanded clones than CD4+ did, on average. Undetermined was the antigen specificity of the expanded peripheral T cells.

The chain is built from TRBV7-6 and TRBJ2-2; the D gene could be TRBD1 or TRBD2 (5 bases each). This material consisted of CD4+ or CD8+ T cells sorted from blood, taken in a trial of the OX40 agonist ivuxolimab. The receptor was isolated from an adult with an advanced solid tumor such as melanoma, head and neck, liver or kidney cancer. The CDR3 loop reads CASSRRDGSVGELFF. In DNA form, the CDR3 reads TGTGCCAGCAGCCGAAGGGACGGTTCGGTCGGGGAGCTGTTTTTT.